The sequence of this T cell receptor beta chain was determined in a study of control samples from healthy donors and cancer patients. Produced via immunoSEQ multiplex PCR; TCRdb's table is partial and in-frame only. Of some 23,000 clones listed, around 85% are singletons. Germline CDR1 is MNHEY and CDR2 is SVGAGI. The CDR3 loop spans 14 amino acids. Between the trimmed V and J ends, which lost 7 bases and 3 bases, there was a span of 16 bases. The receptor was derived from a man aged 55 to 70 with head and neck cancer. The J gene is TRBJ2-7, the V gene TRBV6-5, with D perhaps TRBD1 (6 bases). Material: PBMCs. CDR3 in DNA: TGTGCCAGCACCCAGGGGACGCCCGTCTACGAGCAGTACTTC. Translation gives CASTQGTPVYEQYF.